This T cell receptor beta chain was sequenced during a study of cytomegalovirus exposure and HLA in healthy donors. Overall study: Among 398 genotyped donors, around 80% fell in the Caucasian-associated ancestry cluster.

Germline values: CDR1 SEHNR, CDR2 FQNEAQ (reference sequence). The V and J ends lost 3 bases and 1 base, in that order; junction bases with no gene match: 3. This CDR3 is 16 amino acids long. Study-level results: TCR beta V- and J-gene trimming, according to a later analysis, was linked to a missense DCLRE1C variant. Earlier findings revealed that most TCR beta V segments proved productive either about 87% or about 30% of the time.

PCR involved 60 Vbeta and 13 Jbeta primers. TCRdb's table, derived via immunoSEQ multiplex PCR, lists solely in-frame clones and lacks some. This sample carries fewer than 45,000 clones, 90% to 95% of them seen once, and the ten largest clones take less than 3%. Worth noting for this clone: The antigen is undetermined.

This chain joins TRBV7-9 and TRBJ2-1; 10 bases map to TRBD2. This receptor was identified in a woman aged 18-30 years in good health and CMV-seronegative. Sequencing was performed on PBMCs. CDR3 sequence: CASSLASGSSYNEQFF. Here the CDR3 DNA reads TGTGCCAGCAGCTTGGCTAGCGGGAGTTCCTACAATGAGCAGTTCTTC.